This T cell receptor (beta chain) was recovered during a study of cytomegalovirus exposure and HLA in healthy donors. Study results and limitations: Per a prior analysis, the majority of TCR beta V segments were productive roughly 87% or roughly 30% of the time. A later analysis found common viral pathogens apparently linked to several of the most significant clusters.

This CDR3 has 14 amino acids. Germline CDR1 is LGHNA and CDR2 is YNFKEQ. The V gene lost 1 base and the J gene lost 4 bases, with 10 bases spanning the gap. As for this clone: Its specificity is not known.

Primers for the PCR totalled 60 Vbeta and 13 Jbeta. Measured with immunoSEQ multiplex PCR; TCRdb has only the in-frame clones, and not every one. The data contain roughly 100,000 clones, 65% to 85% of them seen just once; the ten biggest clones take up roughly 5%. V is TRBV4-2 and J is TRBJ1-2; D possibly corresponds to TRBD1 (5 bases). The sequence came from a man aged 40-55 years in good health and CMV-seropositive. The specimen sequenced was PBMCs. The CDR3 DNA sequence: TGTGCCAGCAGCCAAGGTCAGGGCGCCTATGGCTACACCTTC. It translates to CASSQGQGAYGYTF.